The 15 T cell receptor beta chains given below trace back to one sample, sequenced in a study of somatic mutations in cytotoxic T cells in rheumatoid arthritis. Profiled with immunoSEQ multiplex PCR; TCRdb holds only in-frame clones, not every one. The repertoire holds approximately 16,000 clones, 78% seen once, with roughly 15% in the top ten. What was sequenced was CD8+ T cells sorted from blood. Receptor source: an adult with rheumatoid arthritis.

This chain links TRBV7-2 with TRBJ1-5; D possibly corresponds to TRBD1 (6 bases). Germline lookup yields CDR1 SGHTA and CDR2 FQGNSA. The ends were cut back, 1 base at V and 4 bases at J, with 11 bases in the middle. The CDR3 has 15 residues. The CDR3 protein is CASSLVGQGNQPQHF. CDR3 bases: TGTGCCAGCAGCTTAGTTGGGCAGGGGAATCAGCCCCAGCATTTT.

This clone was seen more than once but under ten times. The V call is TRBV5-1, the J call TRBJ2-7; 11 nucleotides line up with TRBD2. The CDR3 is 14 amino acids. The trim removed 4 bases at V and 6 bases at J, leaving 6 bases unmatched. Germline assignment: CDR1 SGHRS and CDR2 YFSETQ. CDR3 protein: CASSRTGTSGEQYF. The DNA of the CDR3 is TGCGCCAGCAGCAGAACCGGGACTAGCGGCGAGCAGTACTTC.

V gene TRBV7-2 combines with J gene TRBJ1-1, with a possible D match to TRBD1 (5 bases). V lost 1 base and J 1 base, leaving 16 bases between the germline ends. The CDR3 is 17 residues long. From germline, CDR1 is SGHTA and CDR2 FQGNSA. The CDR3 DNA reads TGTGCCAGCAGCTTAGTAGGGAGTGACAGCCCGAACACTGAAGCTTTCTTT. It yields the protein CASSLVGSDSPNTEAFF.

In regard to this clone: This same CDR3 is encoded by further DNA sequences in the sample. This rearrangement joins TRBV27 to TRBJ2-7; TRBD2 might be the D (6 bases). Trimming pared 4 bases from V and 1 base from J, leaving 8 bases between. The CDR3 loop spans 13 amino acids. CDR1 and CDR2 (germline): MNHEY, SMNVEV (reference sequence). The CDR3 DNA follows: TGTGCCAGCAGTTCCGGGACTTCCTACGAGCAGTACTTC. Translated: CASSSGTSYEQYF.

The chain links TRBV7-9 to TRBJ1-5; tentatively, D is TRBD1 (5 bases). This CDR3 has 14 amino acids. The V gene lost 3 bases and the J gene lost 6 bases, with 12 bases spanning the gap. Per the germline V gene, CDR1 is SEHNR and CDR2 is FQNEAQ (reference sequence). CDR3 amino acids: CASSLGTGVQPQHF. In DNA, the CDR3 is TGTGCCAGCAGCTTGGGGACGGGAGTTCAGCCCCAGCATTTT. The full variable domain, completed using reference TRBV7-9 and TRBJ1-5, is DTGVSQNPRHKITKRGQNVTFRCDPISEHNRLYWYRQTLGQGPEFLTYFQNEAQLEKSRLLSDRFSAERPKGSFSTLEIQRTEQGDSAMYLCASSLGTGVQPQHFGDGTRLSIL.

This clone was detected only a few times. The chain is built from TRBV2 and TRBJ2-2, with TRBD1 matching over 8 bases. J was trimmed by 3 bases and V by 3 bases; bases with no gene match: 0. CDR1 SNHLY and CDR2 FYNNEI come from the germline V gene. This CDR3 region has 14 residues. CDR3 DNA: TGTGCCAGCAGTGAGACAGGGGACACCGGGGAGCTGTTTTTT. Translating it yields CASSETGDTGELFF.

This clone is labeled medium-sized. CDR3 loop: CASSLGGGLWTGELFF. The CDR3 nucleotides read TGTGCCAGCAGCTTAGGAGGGGGACTGTGGACCGGGGAGCTGTTTTTT. This chain uses TRBV11-2 with TRBJ2-2; either TRBD1 or TRBD2 may supply D (6 bases each). The germline V gene encodes CDR1 SGHAT and CDR2 FQNNGV. There are 16 residues in the CDR3. V lost 1 base, J lost 5 bases, and 14 bases lay in between.

This clone came up a few times. V is TRBV23-1 and J is TRBJ2-7; 11 nucleotides line up with TRBD2. TRBV23-1 is flagged as an ORF with uncertain function. This CDR3 has 15 residues. Trimming cost V 7 bases and J 5 bases; bases outside gene matches: 10. CDR3 nucleotides: TGCGCCAGCACCCTCTTAGCGGGGGGGCTCCACGAGCAGTACTTC. This gives the protein CASTLLAGGLHEQYF.

This clone has just one count. The J gene is TRBJ1-2, the V gene TRBV4-1; 11 bases align to TRBD1. J gave up 6 bases and V 2 bases, and 5 bases lay outside the gene matches. Germline assignment: CDR1 MGHRA and CDR2 YSYEKL. The CDR3 is made up of 15 amino acids. CDR3 DNA sequence: TGCGCCAGCAGCCAAACCGGACAGGGGGCTGATGGCTACACCTTC. As protein: CASSQTGQGADGYTF.

The chain carries TRBV4-1 and TRBJ1-1, with 7 bases aligning to TRBD1. CDR1 is MGHRA and CDR2 is YSYEKL in the germline V gene. The CDR3 has 12 amino acids. V lost 2 bases, J lost 11 bases, and 5 bases stayed unmatched. Written as DNA, the CDR3 is TGCGCCAGCAGCCAAACAGGGGATTTGGCTTTCTTT. Amino acid sequence: CASSQTGDLAFF.

The chain carries TRBV30 and TRBJ2-5, with D possibly being TRBD1 or TRBD2 (5 bases each). The CDR3 length is 13 residues. Trimming pared 3 bases from V and 2 bases from J, leaving 10 bases between. Germline V gene sequence: CDR1 GTSNPN, CDR2 SVGIG (reference sequence). The CDR3 sequence: CAWRFGGQETQYF. The CDR3 DNA follows: TGTGCCTGGAGATTTGGGGGTCAAGAGACCCAGTACTTC.

The chain is built from TRBV30 and TRBJ1-5, with TRBD1 matching over 9 bases. The CDR3 sequence is 15 residues long. The V segment lost 1 base and the J segment 3 bases; nucleotides outside the gene matches: 4. Germline CDR1 GTSNPN, CDR2 SVGIG (reference sequence). The CDR3 here is CAWSATGGYNQPQHF. In DNA, the CDR3 is TGTGCCTGGAGTGCGACAGGGGGTTACAATCAGCCCCAGCATTTT.

V is TRBV19 and J is TRBJ2-1; 9 bases map to TRBD2. V shed 1 base, J shed 6 bases, and the junction held 10 bases outside the gene matches. Germline V gene data show CDR1 as LNHDA and CDR2 as SQIVND (reference sequence). The CDR3 is made up of 17 amino acids. This CDR3 is CASSIAHYLTSGNEQFF. CDR3 sequence (DNA): TGTGCCAGTAGTATAGCACACTACCTGACTAGCGGCAATGAGCAGTTCTTC.

By share of the sample, this clone is medium-sized. The rearrangement joins TRBV6-4 to TRBJ2-6; D is ambiguous. Trimming pared 0 bases from V and 1 base from J, leaving 4 bases between. This CDR3 is built from 15 residues. CDR1 is MRHNA and CDR2 is SNTAGT in the germline V gene. The DNA for the CDR3 is TGTGCCAGCAGTGACTCAGGGTCTGGGGCCAACGTCCTGACTTTC. It encodes CASSDSGSGANVLTF.

This clone is judged medium-sized. The V call is TRBV9, the J call TRBJ1-5; 8 positions match TRBD1. Germline-derived CDR1 and CDR2 are SGDLS and YYNGEE. The CDR3 contains 15 residues. The J segment lost 2 bases and the V segment lost 4 bases, leaving 5 bases of the junction unmatched. In DNA form, the CDR3 reads TGTGCCAGCAGCCAAGGACAGGGAGGCAATCAGCCCCAGCATTTT. Its protein is CASSQGQGGNQPQHF.